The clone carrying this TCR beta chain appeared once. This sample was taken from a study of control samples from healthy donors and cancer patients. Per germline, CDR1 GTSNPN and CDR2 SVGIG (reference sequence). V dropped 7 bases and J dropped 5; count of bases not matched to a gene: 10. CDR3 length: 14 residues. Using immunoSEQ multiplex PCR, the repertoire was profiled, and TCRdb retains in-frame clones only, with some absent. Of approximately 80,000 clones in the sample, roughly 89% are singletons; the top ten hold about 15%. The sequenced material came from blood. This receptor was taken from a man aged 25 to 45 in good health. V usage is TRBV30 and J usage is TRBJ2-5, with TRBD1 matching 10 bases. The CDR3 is CAFDRGRAWETQYF. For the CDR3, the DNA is TGTGCCTTTGACAGGGGGCGGGCTTGGGAGACCCAGTACTTC.